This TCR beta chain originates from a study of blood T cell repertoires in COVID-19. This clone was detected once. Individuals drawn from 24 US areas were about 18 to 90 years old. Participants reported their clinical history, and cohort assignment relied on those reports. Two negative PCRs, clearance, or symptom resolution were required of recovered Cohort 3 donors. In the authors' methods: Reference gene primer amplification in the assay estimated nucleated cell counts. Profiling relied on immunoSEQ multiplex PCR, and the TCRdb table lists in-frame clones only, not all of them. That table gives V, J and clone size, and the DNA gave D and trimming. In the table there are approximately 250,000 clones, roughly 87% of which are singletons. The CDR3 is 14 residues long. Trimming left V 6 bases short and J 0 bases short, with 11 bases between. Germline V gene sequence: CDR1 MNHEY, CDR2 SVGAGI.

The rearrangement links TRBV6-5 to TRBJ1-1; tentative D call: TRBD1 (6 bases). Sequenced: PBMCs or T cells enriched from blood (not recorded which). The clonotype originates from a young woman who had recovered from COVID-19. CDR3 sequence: CASRSGQLNTEAFF. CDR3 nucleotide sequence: TGTGCCAGCAGAAGTGGACAGCTGAACACTGAAGCTTTCTTT.